This T cell receptor beta chain is from a study of blood T cell repertoires in COVID-19. Study context: PBMCs, B-cell-depleted T cells, or T cells provided the cDNA or gDNA that made up the material.

This clone was observed once. Assignment of participants to cohorts was predicated upon participant-reported clinical history. Sequencing used immunoSEQ multiplex PCR; TCRdb keeps in-frame clones, though not all of them. The profile shows about 340,000 clones, about 86% of them singletons. The sequence was collected from a woman between 40 and 50 years old with acute COVID-19. The sequencing input was PBMCs or T cells enriched from blood (not recorded which).

The CDR3 reads CASSTGQRNQPQHF. Here the CDR3 DNA reads TGTGCCAGCAGCACAGGACAACGAAATCAGCCCCAGCATTTT. The chain has TRBV6-2 or TRBV6-3 and TRBJ1-5, with D possibly TRBD1 on 5 matching bases. Trimming shortened V by 6 bases and J by 4 bases, and 13 bases separated the two germline ends. The CDR3 is 14 amino acids. The germline gives CDR1 MNHEY, CDR2 SVGEGT.